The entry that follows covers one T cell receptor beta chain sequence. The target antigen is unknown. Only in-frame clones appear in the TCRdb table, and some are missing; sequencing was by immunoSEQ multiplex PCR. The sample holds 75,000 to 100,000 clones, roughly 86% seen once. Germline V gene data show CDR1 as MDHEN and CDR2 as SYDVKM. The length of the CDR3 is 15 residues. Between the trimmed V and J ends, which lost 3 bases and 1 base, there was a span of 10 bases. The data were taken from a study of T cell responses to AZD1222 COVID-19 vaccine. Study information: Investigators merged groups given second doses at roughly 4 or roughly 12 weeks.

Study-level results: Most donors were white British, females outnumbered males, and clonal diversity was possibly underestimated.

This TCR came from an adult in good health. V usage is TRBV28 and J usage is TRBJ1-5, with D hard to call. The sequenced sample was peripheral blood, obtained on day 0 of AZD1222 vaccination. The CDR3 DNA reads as TGTGCCAGCAGTTTTCTTCCGGGGAGCAATCAGCCCCAGCATTTT. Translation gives CASSFLPGSNQPQHF.